Listed below are T cell receptor beta chains from one sample, sequenced in a study of cytomegalovirus exposure and HLA in healthy donors. Some clones are missing from TCRdb's copy, which holds only in-frame ones; the method was immunoSEQ multiplex PCR. The data show about 120,000 clones, around two thirds seen once. The sequenced sample was PBMCs. Receptor source: a woman between 40 and 55 years old in good health and CMV-seropositive. CDR3s include the opening cysteine and the closing phenylalanine or tryptophan. D genes are given only for firm matches. Only some rows state a clone size, as once, few, many or a class for expanded clones.

j_call d_call clone_size v_call cdr3_aa cdr3_nt
TRBJ1-4 . . TRBV9 CASSVDRVNEKLFF TGTGCCAGCAGCGTAGACCGGGTTAATGAAAAACTGTTTTTT
TRBJ1-1 . . TRBV7-2 CASREDMNTEAFF TGTGCCAGCCGGGAGGACATGAACACTGAAGCTTTCTTT
TRBJ1-3 . . TRBV6-5 CASSPLSSGNTIYF TGTGCCAGCAGCCCTCTATCCTCTGGAAACACCATATATTTT
TRBJ1-2 . . TRBV11-2 CASSLASLNYGYTF TGTGCCAGCAGCTTAGCCTCACTCAACTATGGCTACACCTTC
TRBJ2-5 TRBD2 . TRBV2 CASFRLAGEGETQYF TGTGCCAGTTTCCGACTAGCGGGAGAAGGGGAGACCCAGTACTTC
TRBJ1-1 . . TRBV5-1 CASSLQAVGATEAFF TGCGCCAGCAGCCTGCAGGCGGTGGGAGCCACTGAAGCTTTCTTT
TRBJ2-7 TRBD1 . TRBV15 CATSPAAGTGFPYEQYF TGTGCCACCAGTCCAGCGGCCGGGACAGGGTTCCCCTACGAGCAGTACTTC
TRBJ2-2 TRBD1 few TRBV5-6 CASSLRQGASTGELFF TGTGCCAGCAGCCTAAGACAGGGGGCGAGCACCGGGGAGCTGTTTTTT
TRBJ2-7 TRBD1 . TRBV9 CASNQGQANYEQYF TGTGCCAGCAACCAAGGACAGGCAAACTACGAGCAGTACTTC
TRBJ2-3 TRBD2 few TRBV29-1 CSVEGLAELISTDTQYF TGCAGCGTAGAAGGACTAGCGGAACTGATAAGCACAGATACGCAGTATTTT
TRBJ1-3 TRBD1 . TRBV4-1 CASSQEGQGEDTIYF TGCGCCAGCAGCCAAGAGGGACAGGGGGAAGACACCATATATTTT
TRBJ2-1 . . TRBV2 CASGLTLTESSYNEQFF TGTGCCAGTGGACTTACTTTGACCGAGAGCTCCTACAATGAGCAGTTCTTC
TRBJ2-4 . . TRBV6-5 CASTQGRGQWDIQYF TGTGCCAGCACTCAGGGGAGGGGCCAGTGGGACATTCAGTACTTC
TRBJ2-1 TRBD2 . TRBV6-4 CASSEGWTSGFNEQFF TGTGCCAGCAGTGAAGGCTGGACTAGCGGTTTCAATGAGCAGTTCTTC
TRBJ2-5 . few TRBV6-5 CASSYSNQALSHF TGTGCCAGCAGTTACTCGAACCAGGCTCTTTCGCACTTC
TRBJ2-5 TRBD2 once TRBV28 CASSSYASGRQETQYF TGTGCCAGCAGTTCCTACGCTAGCGGGAGGCAAGAGACCCAGTACTTC
TRBJ2-1 . . TRBV29-1 CSAPVGLPPGEQFF TGCAGCGCCCCAGTCGGACTACCCCCCGGTGAGCAGTTCTTC
TRBJ1-4 . few TRBV6-1 CASSDSSATNEKLFF TGTGCCAGCAGTGACAGTTCTGCAACTAATGAAAAACTGTTTTTT
TRBJ2-5 TRBD1 . TRBV27 CASSLMPPIAQGAETQYF TGTGCCAGCAGTTTAATGCCTCCTATTGCTCAGGGGGCAGAGACCCAGTACTTC
TRBJ2-3 . . TRBV7-6 CASSPLWRTDTQYF TGTGCCAGCAGCCCCCTGTGGAGAACAGATACGCAGTATTTT
TRBJ2-1 . few TRBV4-3 CASSQDRANDEQFF TGCGCCAGCAGCCAAGACAGGGCAAACGATGAGCAGTTCTTC
TRBJ1-1 TRBD1 . TRBV28 CASRRQGGFNTEAFF TGTGCCAGCCGTCGACAGGGAGGCTTCAACACTGAAGCTTTCTTT
TRBJ1-5 . . TRBV19 CASNPQADWYSNQPQHF TGTGCCAGTAACCCACAGGCCGACTGGTATAGCAATCAGCCCCAGCATTTT
TRBJ2-7 TRBD2 . TRBV13 CASSLQVGRGQRNEQYF TGTGCCAGCAGCTTGCAGGTCGGGAGGGGTCAGCGGAACGAGCAGTACTTC
TRBJ2-1 TRBD2 . TRBV29-1 CSVQREYSNEQFF TGCAGCGTTCAGCGGGAGTATTCCAATGAGCAGTTCTTC
TRBJ1-1 TRBD1 . TRBV5-6 CASSRKGARTMNTEAFF TGTGCCAGCAGCCGTAAGGGGGCCAGGACTATGAACACTGAAGCTTTCTTT
TRBJ2-4 TRBD2 . TRBV7-2 CASSFISGRGIKNIQYF TGTGCCAGCAGCTTTATTAGCGGGAGGGGTATTAAAAACATTCAGTACTTC
TRBJ2-1 TRBD2 . TRBV19 CATREAFDEQFF TGTGCCACCCGGGAGGCGTTCGATGAGCAGTTCTTC
TRBJ1-2 . . TRBV12-5 CASGLLGLRYGYTF TGTGCTAGTGGTTTGCTGGGCTTACGGTATGGCTACACCTTC
TRBJ2-7 . . TRBV21-1 CASSGRWRDIGEQYF TGTGCCAGCAGCGGTAGGTGGAGGGATATCGGGGAGCAGTACTTC
TRBJ2-1 TRBD1 . TRBV2 CASRDNRGLGEQFF TGTGCCAGCAGAGATAACAGGGGGCTAGGAGAGCAGTTCTTC
TRBJ2-7 . . TRBV20-1 CSGGSEGEQYF TGCAGTGGTGGTAGCGAAGGCGAGCAGTACTTC
TRBJ1-4 . . TRBV7-9 CASSLNGRSEKLFF TGTGCCAGCAGCTTAAATGGGCGAAGCGAAAAACTGTTTTTT
TRBJ2-7 TRBD2 . TRBV15 CATSRDLTGLAGEAYEQYF TGTGCCACCAGCAGAGATCTGACGGGACTAGCGGGAGAGGCCTACGAGCAGTACTTC
TRBJ2-7 TRBD2 . TRBV15 CATSSPGGSREQYF TGTGCCACCAGCAGCCCGGGGGGTTCGCGCGAGCAGTACTTC
TRBJ1-1 . few TRBV4-2 CASSPSPNTEAFF TGTGCCAGCAGCCCGTCCCCGAACACTGAAGCTTTCTTT
TRBJ2-7 . few TRBV19 CASHDTVGHEQYF TGTGCCAGCCACGACACTGTGGGTCACGAGCAGTACTTC
TRBJ2-5 . . TRBV9 CASSVYGGDQETQYF TGTGCCAGCAGCGTATATGGGGGCGACCAAGAGACCCAGTACTTC
TRBJ1-1 . few TRBV28 CASSSIGVNTEAFF TGTGCCAGCAGTTCCATCGGGGTGAACACTGAAGCTTTCTTT
TRBJ2-2 . once TRBV21-1 CASSNLRQTGGFYTGELFF TGTGCCAGCAGCAATTTGAGGCAGACAGGGGGCTTTTACACCGGGGAGCTGTTTTTT
TRBJ2-1 TRBD2 . TRBV29-1 CSVVEYRLAVNNEQFF TGCAGCGTTGTGGAGTACAGACTAGCGGTCAACAATGAGCAGTTCTTC
TRBJ2-2 TRBD2 few TRBV12-5 CASGLVGGSTGELFF TGTGCTAGTGGTTTGGTCGGGGGGAGCACCGGGGAGCTGTTTTTT
TRBJ2-1 TRBD2 . TRBV19 CASSNGLAGDNNEQFF TGTGCCAGTAGTAACGGACTAGCGGGAGATAACAATGAGCAGTTCTTC
TRBJ1-5 TRBD1 . TRBV19 CASSSDPGQGTYSNQPQHF TGTGCCAGTAGTAGCGATCCGGGACAGGGGACCTATAGCAATCAGCCCCAGCATTTT
TRBJ2-3 . . TRBV9 CASSGTDSTDTQYF TGTGCCAGCAGCGGGACAGATAGCACAGATACGCAGTATTTT
TRBJ2-7 . . TRBV7-8 CASSRGLAYEQYF TGTGCCAGCTCTCGTGGCCTGGCCTACGAGCAGTACTTC